The 12 T cell receptor beta chains given below trace back to one sample, sequenced in a study of long-term antiretroviral therapy in people with HIV. An immunoSEQ assay, version v3.0, was performed at survey level. Only in-frame clones appear in the TCRdb table, and some are missing; sequencing was by immunoSEQ multiplex PCR. The sample carries approximately 29,000 clones, 84% recorded once. The sample in question was unsorted PBMCs, obtained 0.4 years after starting antiretroviral therapy. All receptors derive from a man aged 18 to 29 with HIV.

This clone was seen a single time. The chain carries TRBV11-2 and TRBJ2-7; 10 nucleotides agree with TRBD1. CDR1 SGHAT and CDR2 FQNNGV come from the germline V gene. After removal of 7 bases from V and 0 bases from J, the junction contained 6 bases not matched to a gene. CDR3 length: 15 residues. The CDR3 spells CASTPRTGGSYEQYF. CDR3 in DNA: TGTGCCAGCACCCCTAGGACAGGGGGCTCCTACGAGCAGTACTTC. The full variable domain, in which reference TRBV11-2 and TRBJ2-7 provide the parts outside the CDR3, is EAGVAQSPRYKIIEKRQSVAFWCNPISGHATLYWYQQILGQGPKLLIQFQNNGVVDDSQLPKDRFSAERLKGVDSTLKIQPAKLEDSAVYLCASTPRTGGSYEQYFGPGTRLTVT.

The chain is built from TRBV5-6 and TRBJ1-2; D ambiguous. The germline gives CDR1 SGHDT, CDR2 YYEEEE. CDR3 length: 13 residues. V lost 2 bases, J lost 0 bases, and 5 bases lay in between. As DNA, the CDR3 is TGTGCCAGCAGCTTACCGGCTAACTATGGCTACACCTTC. It specifies CASSLPANYGYTF.

The genes are TRBV13 and TRBJ2-7; no clear D gene. The CDR3 contains 12 residues. Trimming stripped 6 bases from V and 4 bases from J, with 10 bases between. The germline gives CDR1 PRHDT, CDR2 FYEKMQ (reference sequence). As DNA, the CDR3 is TGTGCCAGCAGTCCCAATTCATACGAGCAGTACTTC. It yields the protein CASSPNSYEQYF.

This chain joins TRBV15 and TRBJ2-3; possible D gene TRBD2, 5 bases. Trimming took 3 bases from V and 2 from J, leaving 24 bases between them. CDR3 length equals 19 residues. Germline V CDR1 and CDR2: LNHNV, YYDKDF (reference sequence). The CDR3 DNA reads TGTGCCACCAGCAGCCCGATAGCCTATAGCCGGGATGACACAGATACGCAGTATTTT. Amino acids: CATSSPIAYSRDDTDTQYF.

J is TRBJ2-1 and V is TRBV6-1; 7 nucleotides agree with TRBD1. Trimming removed 7 bases from V and 7 bases from J; junction bases left unmatched: 7. Germline V lookup: CDR1 MNHNS, CDR2 SASEGT. The CDR3 extends over 13 amino acids. The CDR3 bases are TGTGCCAGCACCATCCACAGGGGTAATGAGCAGTTCTTC. Protein sequence: CASTIHRGNEQFF.

This clone has only one observation. This rearrangement joins TRBV27 to TRBJ2-5; D uncertain. Germline loops: CDR1 MNHEY, CDR2 SMNVEV (reference sequence). This CDR3 has 15 residues. The V gene lost 4 bases and the J gene lost 5 bases, with 17 bases spanning the gap. CDR3 nucleotides: TGTGCCAGCAGTTCCCGACTGGATATCGTCGAGACCCAGTACTTC. It is translated as CASSSRLDIVETQYF.

This chain links TRBV20-1 with TRBJ2-7; 9 nucleotides agree with TRBD2. V lost 7 bases, J lost 10 bases, and 8 bases stayed unmatched. Germline CDR1 is DFQATT and CDR2 is SNEGSKA (reference sequence). The CDR3 is 11 amino acids. This CDR3 is CSEVAGDKQYF. The CDR3 DNA reads as TGCAGTGAGGTAGCGGGAGACAAACAGTACTTC.

The chain links TRBV27 to TRBJ1-5; the D gene is possibly TRBD1 (5 bases). Germline V gene data show CDR1 as MNHEY and CDR2 as SMNVEV (reference sequence). With 1 base removed from V and 5 bases from J, the gap between germline ends came to 18 bases. CDR3 size: 17 residues. DNA of the CDR3: TGTGCCAGCAGTTTATACCCGGGACCCCTGCGGCATCAGCCCCAGCATTTT. This encodes CASSLYPGPLRHQPQHF.

The DNA of the CDR3 is TGTGCCAGCAGAGGGGCTTACGAGCAGTACTTC. Its protein product is CASRGAYEQYF. The J gene is TRBJ2-7, the V gene TRBV2; D perhaps matches TRBD1 (5 bases). Looked up from germline, CDR1 is SNHLY and CDR2 is FYNNEI. Between the trimmed V and J ends, which lost 6 bases and 4 bases, there was a span of 7 bases. The CDR3 is 11 residues long.

The chain uses TRBV9 and TRBJ2-1; a possible D gene is TRBD1 (5 bases). CDR3 length equals 15 residues. The germline V gene has CDR1 SGDLS and CDR2 YYNGEE. V lost 3 bases to trimming and J lost 0 bases, with 10 bases between them. For the CDR3, the DNA is TGTGCCAGCAGCGCTCAGGACAACTCCTACAATGAGCAGTTCTTC. It yields the protein CASSAQDNSYNEQFF.

This rearrangement joins TRBV7-9 to TRBJ2-3, with D possibly called TRBD1 or TRBD2 (5 bases each). Germline V gene lookup returns CDR1 SEHNR and CDR2 FQNEAQ (reference sequence). This CDR3 region has 13 residues. The ends were cut back, 5 bases at V and 4 bases at J, with 10 bases in the middle. DNA of the CDR3: TGTGCCAGCAGCCGCCGAGGGGCAGATACGCAGTATTTT. Its translation: CASSRRGADTQYF.

V and J are TRBV6-1 and TRBJ1-1, with D unresolved. V was trimmed by 11 bases and J by 5 bases, leaving 15 bases between them. Germline V CDR1 and CDR2: MNHNS, SASEGT. This CDR3 has 12 amino acids. CDR3 nucleotide sequence: TGTGCCGGATCTTGGGGTTTGACTGAAGCTTTCTTT. It is translated as CAGSWGLTEAFF.